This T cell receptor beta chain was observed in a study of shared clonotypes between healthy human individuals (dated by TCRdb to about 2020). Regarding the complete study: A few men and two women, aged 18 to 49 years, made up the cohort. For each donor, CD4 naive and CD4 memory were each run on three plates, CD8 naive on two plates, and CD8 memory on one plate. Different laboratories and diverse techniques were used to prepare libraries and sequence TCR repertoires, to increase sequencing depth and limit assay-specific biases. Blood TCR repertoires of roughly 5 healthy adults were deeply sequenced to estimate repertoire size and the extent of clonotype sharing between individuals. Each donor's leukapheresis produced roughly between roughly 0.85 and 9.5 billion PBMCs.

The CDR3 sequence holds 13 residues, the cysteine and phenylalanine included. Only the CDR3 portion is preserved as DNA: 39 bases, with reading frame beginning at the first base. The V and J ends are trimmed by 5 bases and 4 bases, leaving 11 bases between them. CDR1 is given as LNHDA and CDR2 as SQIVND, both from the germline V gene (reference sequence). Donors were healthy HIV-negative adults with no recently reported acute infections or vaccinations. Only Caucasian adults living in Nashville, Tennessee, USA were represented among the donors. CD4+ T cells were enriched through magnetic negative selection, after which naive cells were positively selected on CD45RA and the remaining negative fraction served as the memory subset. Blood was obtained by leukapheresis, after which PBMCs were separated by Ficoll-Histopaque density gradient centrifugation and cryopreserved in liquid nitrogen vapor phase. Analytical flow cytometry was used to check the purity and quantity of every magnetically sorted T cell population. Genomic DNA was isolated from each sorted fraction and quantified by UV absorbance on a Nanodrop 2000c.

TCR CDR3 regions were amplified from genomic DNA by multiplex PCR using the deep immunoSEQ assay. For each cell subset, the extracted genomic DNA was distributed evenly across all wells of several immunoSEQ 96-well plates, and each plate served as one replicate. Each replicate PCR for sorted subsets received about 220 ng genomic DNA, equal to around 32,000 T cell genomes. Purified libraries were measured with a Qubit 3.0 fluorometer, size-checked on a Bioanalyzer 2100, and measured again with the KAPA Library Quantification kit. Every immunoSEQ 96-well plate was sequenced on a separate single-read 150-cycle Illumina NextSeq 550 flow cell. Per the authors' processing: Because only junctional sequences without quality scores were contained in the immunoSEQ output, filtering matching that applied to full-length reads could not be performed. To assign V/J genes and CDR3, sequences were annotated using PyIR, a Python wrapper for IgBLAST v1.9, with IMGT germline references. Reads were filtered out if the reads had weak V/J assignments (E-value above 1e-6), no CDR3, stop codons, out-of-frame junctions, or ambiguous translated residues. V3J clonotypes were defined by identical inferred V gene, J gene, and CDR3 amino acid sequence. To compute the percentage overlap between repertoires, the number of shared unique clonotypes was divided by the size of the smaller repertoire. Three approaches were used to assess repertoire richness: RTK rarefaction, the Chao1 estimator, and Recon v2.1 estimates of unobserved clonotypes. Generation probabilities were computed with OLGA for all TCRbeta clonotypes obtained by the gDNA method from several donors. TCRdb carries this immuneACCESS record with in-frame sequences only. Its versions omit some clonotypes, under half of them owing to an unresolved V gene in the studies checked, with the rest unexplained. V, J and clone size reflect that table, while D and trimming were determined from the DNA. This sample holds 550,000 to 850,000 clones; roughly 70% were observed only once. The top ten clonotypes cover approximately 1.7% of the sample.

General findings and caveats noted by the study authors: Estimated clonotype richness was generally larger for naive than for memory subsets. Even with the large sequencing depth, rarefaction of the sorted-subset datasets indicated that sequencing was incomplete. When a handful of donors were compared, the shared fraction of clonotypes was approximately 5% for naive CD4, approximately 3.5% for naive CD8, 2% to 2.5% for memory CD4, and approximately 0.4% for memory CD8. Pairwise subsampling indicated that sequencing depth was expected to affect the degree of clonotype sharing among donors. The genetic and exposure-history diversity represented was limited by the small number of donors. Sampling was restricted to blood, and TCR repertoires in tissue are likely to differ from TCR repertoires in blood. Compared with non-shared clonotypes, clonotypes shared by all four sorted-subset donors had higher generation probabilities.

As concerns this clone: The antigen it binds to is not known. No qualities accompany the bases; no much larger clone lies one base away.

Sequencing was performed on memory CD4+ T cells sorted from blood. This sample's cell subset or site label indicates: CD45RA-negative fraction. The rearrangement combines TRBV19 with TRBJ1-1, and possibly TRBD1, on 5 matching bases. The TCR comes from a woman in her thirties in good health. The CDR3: CASSGGEGTEAFF. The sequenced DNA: TGTGCCAGTAGTGGGGGGGAAGGCACTGAAGCTTTCTTT.